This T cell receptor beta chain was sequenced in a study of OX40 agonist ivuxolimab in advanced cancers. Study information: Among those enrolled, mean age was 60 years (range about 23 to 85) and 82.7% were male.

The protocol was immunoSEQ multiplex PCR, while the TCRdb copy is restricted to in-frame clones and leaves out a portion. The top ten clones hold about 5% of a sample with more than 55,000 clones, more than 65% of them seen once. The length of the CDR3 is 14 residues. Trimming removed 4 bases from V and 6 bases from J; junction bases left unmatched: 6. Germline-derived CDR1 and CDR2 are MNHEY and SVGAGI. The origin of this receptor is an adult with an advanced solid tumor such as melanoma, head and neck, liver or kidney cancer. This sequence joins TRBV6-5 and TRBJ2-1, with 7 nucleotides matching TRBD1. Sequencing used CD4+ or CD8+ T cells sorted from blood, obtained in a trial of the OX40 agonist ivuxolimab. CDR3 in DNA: TGTGCCAGCAGTTCCCCGGGACAGATCAATGAGCAGTTCTTC. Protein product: CASSSPGQINEQFF.